Sequencing of this T cell receptor beta chain was carried out in a study of blood T cells in healthy people across ages. Ten or more counts support this clonotype. Combining a sample-barcoded 5' primer with a J-beta primer mix, a second PCR ran for about 7 to 12 cycles. In TCRdb, the 5' RACE reads were re-called with MiXCR into one record per CDR3 protein. The table shows 650,000 to 700,000 distinct CDR3 sequences, with approximately 29% occurring only once. Each sample had at least 6 million PBMCs isolated. Germline V gene data show CDR1 as DFQATT and CDR2 as SNEGSKA (reference sequence). The germline V and J ends were trimmed by 3 bases and 4 bases, with 8 bases remaining between them. The CDR3 runs to 12 residues.

Sequencing was performed on blood. The chain uses TRBV20-1 and TRBJ2-3; the D is unclear. The sequence was collected from a woman of 80 years or more in good health. Here the CDR3 reads CSASGPADTQYF. As DNA, the CDR3 is TGCAGTGCTAGTGGCCCAGCAGATACGCAGTATTTT.